Below are 23 T cell receptor beta chains sequenced from a single sample in a study of blood T cell repertoires in COVID-19 (dated by TCRdb to 2019 to 2021). Library method: the immunoSEQ multiplex PCR assay. TCRdb limited this immuneACCESS table to in-frame rearrangements with V and J called. A share of clones is missing; checked studies link under half to unresolved V genes, and the rest is unexplained. Here the sample has a few hundred thousand clones; roughly nine tenths occur a single time. The biggest ten clones account for around 10% of the sample. Source material: peripheral blood. These receptors were taken from a middle-aged man who had recovered from COVID-19.

The chain links TRBV19 to TRBJ1-6; a weak D match, TRBD1 (6 bases). V gave up 3 bases and J gave up 7 bases, with 10 bases separating them. This CDR3 region has 14 residues. CDR1 and CDR2 from the germline V gene are LNHDA and SQIVND (reference sequence). CDR3 DNA: TGTGCCAGTAGTATTGGGGGCCTCAATTCACCCCTCCACTTT. Translating gives CASSIGGLNSPLHF.

The J gene is TRBJ1-4, the V gene TRBV7-8, with unresolved D. The CDR3 has 17 amino acids. V lost 1 base and J lost 0, with 12 bases in between. CDR1 and CDR2 from the germline V gene are SGHVS and FQNEAQ. CDR3 amino acids: CASSLVGRVATNEKLFF. The CDR3 DNA reads TGTGCCAGCAGCTTAGTTGGGCGAGTGGCAACTAATGAAAAACTGTTTTTT.

The chain combines TRBV9 with TRBJ2-1, with 14 positions matching TRBD2. The germline CDR1 and CDR2 sequences are SGDLS and YYNGEE. The CDR3 runs to 16 residues. The V and J ends lost 4 bases and 2 bases, in that order; junction bases with no gene match: 2. The CDR3 DNA reads as TGTGCCAGCAGCCCGGGACTAGCGGGGGCCTACAATGAGCAGTTCTTC. This gives the protein CASSPGLAGAYNEQFF.

This clone occurred once. The V call is TRBV4-1, the J call TRBJ1-6, with 10 bases fitting TRBD1. Germline values: CDR1 MGHRA, CDR2 YSYEKL. The CDR3 has 17 amino acids. With 3 bases clipped from V and 6 bases from J, the junction kept 8 bases outside the gene matches. Here the CDR3 DNA reads TGCGCCAGCAGCCACCCACGGACAGGGGGATCTAATTCACCCCTCCACTTT. The encoded protein is CASSHPRTGGSNSPLHF.

The chain employs TRBV21-1 and TRBJ2-5; the DNA was not used to check the table's D call, TRBD2. TRBV21-1 is designated a pseudogene. The CDR3 sequence is 19 residues long. The CDR3 DNA sequence: TGTGCCAGCAGCAAAGTGCTCGAGTGTGGGACTAGCGGGCAAGAGACCCAGTACTTC. It yields the protein CASSKVLECGTSGQETQYF.

This rearrangement joins TRBV7-2 to TRBJ2-2, with 10 bases fitting TRBD2. The germline V gene has CDR1 SGHTA and CDR2 FQGNSA. J gave up 2 bases and V 5 bases, and 2 bases lay outside the gene matches. The CDR3 totals 15 residues. The CDR3 protein is CASSKLAGNTGELFF. CDR3 DNA sequence: TGTGCCAGCAGCAAACTAGCGGGAAACACCGGGGAGCTGTTTTTT.

This clone is a singleton in its sample. The DNA of the CDR3 is TGCGCCAGCAGCTCCCAGGGGGCTGTCGGGCAGCCCCAGCATTTT. This sequence encodes CASSSQGAVGQPQHF. This chain uses TRBV5-1 with TRBJ1-5, with 8 positions matching TRBD1. This CDR3 region has 15 residues. Germline V lookup: CDR1 SGHRS, CDR2 YFSETQ. V was clipped by 3 bases and J by 7 bases; unmatched bases: 9.

The chain combines TRBV27 with TRBJ2-1; 12 positions match TRBD2. CDR1 is MNHEY, CDR2 SMNVEV, per germline (reference sequence). V was pared by 5 bases and J by 7 bases, with 12 bases of the junction left unmatched. This CDR3 contains 17 residues. This CDR3 is CASSLWSVLAGGNEQFF. The CDR3 bases are TGTGCCAGCAGTCTTTGGTCTGTACTAGCGGGAGGTAATGAGCAGTTCTTC.

As DNA, the CDR3 is TGTGCCAGCAGCACGCCGGGACAGGGGGCGAGGAGCTCTGGAAACACCATATATTTT. This encodes CASSTPGQGARSSGNTIYF. The chain has TRBV7-9 and TRBJ1-3, with 12 positions matching TRBD1. From germline, CDR1 is SEHNR and CDR2 FQNEAQ (reference sequence). The CDR3 totals 19 residues. The V and J ends lost 5 bases and 0 bases, in that order; junction bases with no gene match: 11.

The chain is built from TRBV24-1 and TRBJ2-1; 12 nucleotides line up with TRBD2. V shed 3 bases and J 5 bases; nucleotides not matched to a gene: 4. The CDR3 spans 16 residues. The germline V gene encodes CDR1 KGHDR and CDR2 SFDVKD. The CDR3 loop is CATSDGGLAGHNEQFF. CDR3 bases: TGTGCCACCAGTGATGGGGGACTAGCGGGTCACAATGAGCAGTTCTTC.

The rearrangement joins TRBV5-1 to TRBJ2-3; the match to TRBD1 covers 9 bases. The CDR3 runs to 16 residues. Trimming at V came to 4 bases and at J to 5 bases, leaving 11 bases not matched to a gene. Germline V gene sequence: CDR1 SGHRS, CDR2 YFSETQ. The CDR3 protein is CASSPAGQGTIDTQYF. CDR3 nucleotide sequence: TGCGCCAGCAGCCCCGCGGGACAGGGAACGATAGATACGCAGTATTTT.

This rearrangement joins TRBV3-1 (or the pseudogene TRBV3-2) to TRBJ2-1; D may be TRBD1 (6 bases). V lost 5 bases and J lost 12, with 14 bases in between. CDR1 is LGHDT and CDR2 is YNNKEL in the germline V gene (reference sequence). This CDR3 region has 12 residues. CDR3 nucleotide sequence: TGTGCCAGCAGCTCACGGACAGACCCGCAGTTCTTC. Translation: CASSSRTDPQFF.

The genes are TRBV2 and TRBJ2-5; 13 bases fit TRBD2. The CDR3 is 17 amino acids. The germline V gene has CDR1 SNHLY and CDR2 FYNNEI. Trimming at V came to 6 bases and at J to 5 bases, leaving 12 bases not matched to a gene. CDR3 residues: CASSPGLAGVGVETQYF. CDR3 bases: TGTGCCAGCAGCCCAGGACTAGCGGGAGTAGGTGTCGAGACCCAGTACTTC. Full variable domain (remainder filled in from reference TRBV2 and TRBJ2-5): EPEVTQTPSHQVTQMGQEVILRCVPISNHLYFYWYRQILGQKVEFLVSFYNNEISEKSEIFDDQFSVERPDGSNFTLKIRSTKLEDSAMYFCASSPGLAGVGVETQYFGPGTRLLVL.

This clone was recorded only once. V and J are TRBV19 and TRBJ2-3; D perhaps matches TRBD1 (6 bases). V gave up 3 bases and J gave up 3 bases, with 10 bases separating them. Germline assignment: CDR1 LNHDA and CDR2 SQIVND (reference sequence). The CDR3 totals 14 residues. The CDR3 DNA follows: TGTGCCAGTAGTATGACAGGACTGACAGATACGCAGTATTTT. Translation: CASSMTGLTDTQYF.

The gene calls are TRBV7-9 and TRBJ1-5; D perhaps matches TRBD1 (6 bases). This CDR3 has 15 residues. CDR1 SEHNR and CDR2 FQNEAQ come from the germline V gene (reference sequence). Trimming removed 5 bases at V and 4 bases at J, with 15 bases between. CDR3 region: CASSHTGSSNQPQHF. CDR3 nucleotide sequence: TGTGCCAGCAGCCACACAGGGTCCTCAAATCAGCCCCAGCATTTT.

The rearrangement uses TRBV11-2 and TRBJ2-7; 10 nucleotides align to TRBD1. V gave up 3 bases and J gave up 7 bases; unmatched junction bases: 9. The CDR3 is made up of 15 amino acids. Germline CDR1 SGHAT, CDR2 FQNNGV. The CDR3 coding sequence is TGTGCCAGCAGCTTCCCGGGACAGGGGACGAGGGAGCAGTACTTC. Residues: CASSFPGQGTREQYF. Combining the CDR3 with reference TRBV11-2 and TRBJ2-7 gives the whole variable domain EAGVAQSPRYKIIEKRQSVAFWCNPISGHATLYWYQQILGQGPKLLIQFQNNGVVDDSQLPKDRFSAERLKGVDSTLKIQPAKLEDSAVYLCASSFPGQGTREQYFGPGTRLTVT.

V usage is TRBV23-1 and J usage is TRBJ1-2, with a tentative D call TRBD1 (5 bases). TRBV23-1 qualifies as an ORF whose function is uncertain. The CDR3 is 14 amino acids. Deletions cut 0 bases from V and 4 bases from J, with 9 bases between. The CDR3 loop reads CASSQSGRVYGYTF. The CDR3 coding sequence is TGCGCCAGCAGTCAATCGGGCAGGGTCTATGGCTACACCTTC.

This chain uses TRBV6-6 with TRBJ2-7, with D possibly matching TRBD1 (5 bases). Germline CDR1 reads MNHNY; CDR2 reads SVGAGI (reference sequence). CDR3 length equals 13 residues. V dropped 2 bases and J dropped 4 bases, with 9 bases sitting between them. CDR3 nucleotide sequence: TGTGCCAGCAGTTACGGACACCTATACGAGCAGTACTTC. It encodes CASSYGHLYEQYF.

The chain links TRBV7-9 to TRBJ2-2; TRBD1 is a possible D gene (5 bases). The ends were cut back, 1 base at V and 5 bases at J, with 11 bases in the middle. The germline V gene has CDR1 SEHNR and CDR2 FQNEAQ (reference sequence). The CDR3 totals 15 residues. The CDR3 loop reads CASSLGRAETGELFF. CDR3 DNA: TGTGCCAGCAGCTTAGGCAGGGCTGAAACCGGGGAGCTGTTTTTT.

The J gene is TRBJ2-5, the V gene TRBV19, with D uncertain. The CDR3 covers 13 residues. In germline, CDR1 is LNHDA, CDR2 SQIVND (reference sequence). V was trimmed by 6 bases and J by 5 bases, leaving 13 bases between them. CDR3 protein: CASSPPSVETQYF. In DNA, the CDR3 is TGTGCCAGTAGCCCTCCCTCGGTGGAGACCCAGTACTTC.

The gene calls are TRBV7-2 and TRBJ2-1; 9 nucleotides match TRBD2. This CDR3 is 15 amino acids long. Per germline, CDR1 SGHTA and CDR2 FQGNSA. V was clipped by 5 bases and J by 9 bases; unmatched bases: 11. The DNA of the CDR3 is TGTGCCAGCAGCACCTTAGCGGGAGTGCGCAGTGAGCAGTTCTTC. This sequence encodes CASSTLAGVRSEQFF. Using reference TRBV7-2 and TRBJ2-1 for the parts outside the CDR3, the full variable domain is GAGVSQSPSNKVTEKGKDVELRCDPISGHTALYWYRQSLGQGLEFLIYFQGNSAPDKSGLPSDRFSAERTGGSVSTLTIQRTQQEDSAVYLCASSTLAGVRSEQFFGPGTRLTVL.

V and J are TRBV7-3 and TRBJ2-2; 12 nucleotides line up with TRBD2. This CDR3 is built from 16 residues. The V gene end was trimmed by 4 bases and the J gene end by 4 bases; junction bases not matched to a gene: 4. CDR1 SGHTA and CDR2 FQGTGA come from the germline V gene. The chain's CDR3 is CASSSSSGRVTGELFF. DNA of the CDR3: TGTGCCAGCAGCTCCTCTAGCGGGAGGGTCACCGGGGAGCTGTTTTTT.

The V gene is TRBV5-1, the J gene TRBJ2-5; 9 bases are a match to TRBD2. There are 16 residues in the CDR3. The germline CDR1 and CDR2 sequences are SGHRS and YFSETQ. Trimming removed 6 bases from V and 5 bases from J; junction bases left unmatched: 14. The CDR3 loop reads CASKSLAGVLKETQYF. The CDR3 nucleotides read TGCGCCAGCAAATCGTTAGCGGGAGTTCTCAAGGAGACCCAGTACTTC.